Following are 16 T cell receptor beta chains from one sample sequenced in a study of CD8 T cells in Susac syndrome. Reverse transcription used roughly 0.5 to 1 ug RNA and random hexamers. TCRdb ran MiXCR on the immunoSEQ multiplex PCR reads and lists one entry per CDR3 protein. The data contain over 130,000 distinct CDR3 sequences, 95% of them seen just once; the ten biggest clones take up more than 0.14%. The sequenced sample was CD4+ T cells from PBMCs. Receptors were obtained from a human donor with Susac syndrome.

V is TRBV19 and J is TRBJ1-1; D gene unclear. V dropped 5 bases and J dropped 1 base, with 8 bases sitting between them. In germline, CDR1 is LNHDA, CDR2 SQIVND (reference sequence). This CDR3 region has 13 residues. The CDR3 here is CASSAAQNTEAFF. CDR3 coding DNA: TGTGCCAGTAGTGCGGCCCAGAACACTGAAGCTTTCTTT.

The chain uses TRBV4-1 and TRBJ2-4; 9 bases map to TRBD1. The CDR3 runs to 17 residues. Germline values: CDR1 MGHRA, CDR2 YSYEKL. Germline trimming cut 8 bases from V and 8 bases from J; bases unmatched to any gene: 19. Written as DNA, the CDR3 is TGCGCCAGCGGGAGGGCCGGGACAGGGCTCGACAGGGACATTCAGTACTTC. It is translated as CASGRAGTGLDRDIQYF.

This sequence joins TRBV5-1 and TRBJ2-3; D unresolved. With 0 bases removed from V and 4 bases from J, the gap between germline ends came to 12 bases. This CDR3 has 15 residues. Germline V lookup: CDR1 SGHRS, CDR2 YFSETQ. CDR3 nucleotide sequence: TGCGCCAGCAGCTTGGCTTCTAGGTCAGCAGATACGCAGTATTTT. Translating gives CASSLASRSADTQYF. The full variable domain, rest sourced from reference TRBV5-1 and TRBJ2-3, is KAGVTQTPRYLIKTRGQQVTLSCSPISGHRSVSWYQQTPGQGLQFLFEYFSETQRNKGNFPGRFSGRQFSNSRSEMNVSTLELGDSALYLCASSLASRSADTQYFGPGTRLTVL.

As DNA, the CDR3 is TGTGCCAGCAGCCCGGGACAGAGTCCCGGGCAGCCCCAGCATTTT. Translated: CASSPGQSPGQPQHF. The V gene is TRBV2, the J gene TRBJ1-5, with TRBD1 matching over 7 bases. V trimming: 6 bases; J trimming: 7 bases; junction bases outside the gene matches: 12. This CDR3 has 15 residues. Germline loops: CDR1 SNHLY, CDR2 FYNNEI.

The chain joins TRBV20-1 to TRBJ1-2, with TRBD1 as a possible D gene (5 bases). V lost 2 bases and J 5 bases, leaving 9 bases between the germline ends. Germline values: CDR1 DFQATT, CDR2 SNEGSKA (reference sequence). This CDR3 is built from 12 residues. CDR3 loop: CSARWQGYGYTF. The CDR3 DNA is TGCAGTGCTAGATGGCAGGGTTATGGCTACACCTTC.

The chain links TRBV20-1 to TRBJ2-2; 11 bases match TRBD2. This CDR3 has 19 residues. V dropped 1 base and J dropped 0; count of bases not matched to a gene: 10. Per germline, CDR1 DFQATT and CDR2 SNEGSKA (reference sequence). The CDR3: CSARVAGGPGRANTGELFF. The DNA of the CDR3 is TGCAGTGCTAGAGTAGCGGGAGGGCCGGGTCGAGCGAACACCGGGGAGCTGTTTTTT.

The chain carries TRBV12-3 or TRBV12-4 and TRBJ1-1; D may be TRBD1 (5 bases). V was pared by 8 bases and J by 6 bases, with 19 bases between. The CDR3 has 14 amino acids. The CDR3 loop is CASQTRGSGAEAFF. The CDR3 DNA reads TGTGCCAGCCAGACAAGGGGCTCGGGGGCTGAAGCTTTCTTT.

The chain employs TRBV2 and TRBJ2-4, with a tentative D call TRBD2 (5 bases). The CDR3 spans 16 residues. The germline V gene has CDR1 SNHLY and CDR2 FYNNEI. Trimming removed 1 base at V and 6 bases at J, with 16 bases between. Here the CDR3 DNA reads TGTGCCAGCAGTGAAGGGCTAGGCCCTAGCCGAAACATTCAGTACTTC. This sequence encodes CASSEGLGPSRNIQYF.

The V gene is TRBV2, the J gene TRBJ1-2; D unresolved. Looked up from germline, CDR1 is SNHLY and CDR2 is FYNNEI. This CDR3 region has 13 residues. Deletions cut 0 bases from V and 8 bases from J, with 10 bases between. CDR3 bases: TGTGCCAGCAGTGAAGCGCTTGGAGTCGGCTACACCTTC. Translating it yields CASSEALGVGYTF. The whole variable domain, remainder taken from reference TRBV2 and TRBJ1-2, is EPEVTQTPSHQVTQMGQEVILRCVPISNHLYFYWYRQILGQKVEFLVSFYNNEISEKSEIFDDQFSVERPDGSNFTLKIRSTKLEDSAMYFCASSEALGVGYTFGSGTRLTVV.

The rearrangement uses TRBV12-3 or TRBV12-4 and TRBJ1-1; the D is unclear. V was cut by 3 bases and J by 1 base, with 6 bases left in between. The CDR3 is made up of 13 amino acids. Here the CDR3 reads CASSFQQNTEAFF. In DNA, the CDR3 is TGTGCCAGCAGTTTCCAGCAGAACACTGAAGCTTTCTTT.

The chain has TRBV20-1 and TRBJ2-1; D unclear. The CDR3 is 12 residues long. V was cut by 6 bases and J by 7 bases, with 13 bases left in between. CDR1 and CDR2 from the germline V gene are DFQATT and SNEGSKA (reference sequence). The CDR3 is CSADPATNEQFF. CDR3 sequence (DNA): TGCAGTGCGGACCCCGCCACAAATGAGCAGTTCTTC.

This clonotype appeared once. This rearrangement joins TRBV5-1 to TRBJ1-1; D perhaps matches TRBD1 (5 bases). Germline CDR1 SGHRS, CDR2 YFSETQ. Trimming shortened V by 4 bases and J by 4 bases, and 17 bases separated the two germline ends. This CDR3 has 15 amino acids. As DNA, the CDR3 is TGCGCCAGCAGCCAGGCGGGGGGTACGGGCACTGAAGCTTTCTTT. The encoded protein is CASSQAGGTGTEAFF. Combining the CDR3 with reference TRBV5-1 and TRBJ1-1 gives the whole variable domain KAGVTQTPRYLIKTRGQQVTLSCSPISGHRSVSWYQQTPGQGLQFLFEYFSETQRNKGNFPGRFSGRQFSNSRSEMNVSTLELGDSALYLCASSQAGGTGTEAFFGQGTRLTVV.

The chain couples TRBV5-6 to TRBJ2-7, with 8 bases identical to TRBD2. Per germline, CDR1 SGHDT and CDR2 YYEEEE. The CDR3 is made up of 15 amino acids. The V and J ends lost 4 bases and 4 bases, in that order; junction bases with no gene match: 10. In nucleotides, the CDR3 is TGTGCCAGCAGCCCAAGACTAGCGAAGGCTTACGAGCAGTACTTC. Its protein is CASSPRLAKAYEQYF.

A single count supports this clonotype. The CDR3 DNA sequence: TGTGCCAGCAGTTCCTCCCGGCGGTCCTACAATGAGCAGTTCTTC. Its translation is CASSSSRRSYNEQFF. The chain uses TRBV3-1 and TRBJ2-1, with D unclear. The CDR3 is 15 amino acids. Germline CDR1 and CDR2: LGHDT and YNNKEL (reference sequence). V lost 6 bases, J lost 1 base, and 13 bases lay in between.

This chain links TRBV20-1 with TRBJ2-2, with D possibly matching TRBD2 (5 bases). The V end lost 2 bases, the J end lost 3 bases, and 7 bases lay between the germline ends. This CDR3 has 13 amino acids. The germline CDR1 and CDR2 sequences are DFQATT and SNEGSKA (reference sequence). The CDR3 nucleotides read TGCAGTGCTAGAAGGCGGGACACCGGGGAGCTGTTTTTT. Protein product: CSARRRDTGELFF.

In DNA form, the CDR3 reads TGTGCCTCGGGCAGTTACTCTGGGGCCAACGTCCTGACTTTC. Translating it yields CASGSYSGANVLTF. This chain connects TRBV12-3 or TRBV12-4 to TRBJ2-6; D is unclear. This CDR3 region has 14 residues. Trimming took 11 bases from V and 0 from J, leaving 11 bases between them.